These T cell receptor beta chains were read from a single sample in a study of blood T cell repertoires in COVID-19. Sequencing used immunoSEQ multiplex PCR; TCRdb keeps in-frame clones, though not all of them. In the table there are under 300,000 clones, approximately 92% of which are singletons. Sequences were obtained from peripheral blood. These receptors came from a woman aged 40 to 55 who had recovered from COVID-19. CDR3s include the opening cysteine and the closing phenylalanine or tryptophan. D genes are given only for firm matches. Clone size, where shown, is once, few, many, or a class for clones that have expanded.

d_call	clone_size	v_call	j_call	cdr3_nt	cdr3_aa
TRBD1	few	TRBV29-1	TRBJ1-3	TGCAGCGTTGAACAGGGGGATGGAAACACCATATATTTT	CSVEQGDGNTIYF
-	-	TRBV19	TRBJ1-2	TGTGCCAGTAGAACAGGATTAGCTAACTATGGCTACACCTTC	CASRTGLANYGYTF
-	-	TRBV3-1/TRBV3-2	TRBJ1-2	TGTGCCAGCAGCCTAGACCTCGTTTCTTATGGCTACACCTTC	CASSLDLVSYGYTF
-	-	TRBV6-6	TRBJ1-5	TGTGCCAGCAGCCTACAGGTAAATCAGCCCCAGCATTTT	CASSLQVNQPQHF
-	-	TRBV27	TRBJ1-1	TGTGCCAGCAGACAAGGACAGCTGAACACTGAAGCTTTCTTT	CASRQGQLNTEAFF
TRBD1	-	TRBV4-3	TRBJ1-2	TGCGCCAGCAGCCAAGAGCTCACAGGGGGTCTAGCTAACTATGGCTACACCTTC	CASSQELTGGLANYGYTF
TRBD1	-	TRBV5-6	TRBJ1-2	TGTGCCAGCAGCTCGCGCAAACAGGGGCGGAGTGGCTACACCTTC	CASSSRKQGRSGYTF
-	once	TRBV5-1	TRBJ2-5	TGCGCCAGCAGCTCTGGGACTGCAGGTGGGGAGACCCAGTACTTC	CASSSGTAGGETQYF
TRBD2	-	TRBV7-2	TRBJ2-4	TGTGCCAGCAGCTTAGTCTGGGGACTAGCGGGAGGGTCATTTAGCATTCAGTACTTC	CASSLVWGLAGGSFSIQYF
-	-	TRBV1	TRBJ2-1	TGCACCAGCAGCCAAGTGAAATGGCCACAGTTCTTC	CTSSQVKWPQFF
-	-	TRBV6-5	TRBJ2-7	TGTGCCAGCAGACAGGGACGCCTCCTCTACGAGCAGTACTTC	CASRQGRLLYEQYF
-	-	TRBV15	TRBJ2-6	TGTGCCACCAGCAGAGACTTCGAAGCCGGGGCCAACGTCCTGACTTTC	CATSRDFEAGANVLTF
-	once	TRBV11-1	TRBJ2-2	TGTGCCAGCAGGGCGGGACAGCCTTCGAACACCGGGGAGCTGTTTTTT	CASRAGQPSNTGELFF
-	-	TRBV7-9	TRBJ1-4	TGTGCCAGCAACCGCGGGGTTACGGAAAAACTGTTTTTT	CASNRGVTEKLFF
TRBD1	-	TRBV5-6	TRBJ2-7	TGTGCCAGCAGCCATCTTACAGGGGCCTACGAGCAGTACTTC	CASSHLTGAYEQYF
-	-	TRBV25-1	TRBJ1-2	TGTGCCAGCAGTGAATCCACGGTCTATGGCTACACCTTC	CASSESTVYGYTF
-	-	TRBV5-1	TRBJ1-1	TGCGCCAGCAGCTTCGGGGAGAACACTGAAGCTTTCTTT	CASSFGENTEAFF
-	-	TRBV6-5	TRBJ2-7	TGTGCCAGCAGTTGGGACTCCTTCGGAGGGACCGAGCAGTACTTC	CASSWDSFGGTEQYF
-	-	TRBV6-6	TRBJ2-5	TGTGCCAGCAGTTACTCGACACGAGAGACCCAGTACTTC	CASSYSTRETQYF
TRBD1	-	TRBV28	TRBJ1-2	TGTGCCGCCTCCGGGACAGAGTATGTTTATGGCTACACCTTC	CAASGTEYVYGYTF